This T cell receptor beta chain came from a study of blood T cell repertoires in COVID-19. Study-wide background: Samples representing acute and convalescent COVID-19 were sourced from the United States, Italy and Spain. The cDNA or gDNA used as material had been derived from T cells, B-cell-depleted T cells, or PBMCs.

In germline, CDR1 is SGHRS, CDR2 YFSETQ. Deletions cut 4 bases from V and 2 bases from J, with 14 bases between. CDR3 length: 15 residues. As originally analysed: Using reference gene primer amplification, nucleated cell counts were estimated. TCRdb's table, derived via immunoSEQ multiplex PCR, lists solely in-frame clones and lacks some. The DNA gave D and trimming, while V, J and clone size come from that table. The repertoire holds roughly 230,000 clones, with over 80% as singletons. The clonotype was recovered from a man between 35 and 55 years old with acute or convalescent COVID-19. Material: peripheral blood. V is TRBV5-1 and J is TRBJ2-3, with D possibly being TRBD2 (5 bases). The CDR3 DNA sequence: TGCGCCAGCAGCCCGGGGAGTGTGGTCACAGATACGCAGTATTTT. It translates to CASSPGSVVTDTQYF.